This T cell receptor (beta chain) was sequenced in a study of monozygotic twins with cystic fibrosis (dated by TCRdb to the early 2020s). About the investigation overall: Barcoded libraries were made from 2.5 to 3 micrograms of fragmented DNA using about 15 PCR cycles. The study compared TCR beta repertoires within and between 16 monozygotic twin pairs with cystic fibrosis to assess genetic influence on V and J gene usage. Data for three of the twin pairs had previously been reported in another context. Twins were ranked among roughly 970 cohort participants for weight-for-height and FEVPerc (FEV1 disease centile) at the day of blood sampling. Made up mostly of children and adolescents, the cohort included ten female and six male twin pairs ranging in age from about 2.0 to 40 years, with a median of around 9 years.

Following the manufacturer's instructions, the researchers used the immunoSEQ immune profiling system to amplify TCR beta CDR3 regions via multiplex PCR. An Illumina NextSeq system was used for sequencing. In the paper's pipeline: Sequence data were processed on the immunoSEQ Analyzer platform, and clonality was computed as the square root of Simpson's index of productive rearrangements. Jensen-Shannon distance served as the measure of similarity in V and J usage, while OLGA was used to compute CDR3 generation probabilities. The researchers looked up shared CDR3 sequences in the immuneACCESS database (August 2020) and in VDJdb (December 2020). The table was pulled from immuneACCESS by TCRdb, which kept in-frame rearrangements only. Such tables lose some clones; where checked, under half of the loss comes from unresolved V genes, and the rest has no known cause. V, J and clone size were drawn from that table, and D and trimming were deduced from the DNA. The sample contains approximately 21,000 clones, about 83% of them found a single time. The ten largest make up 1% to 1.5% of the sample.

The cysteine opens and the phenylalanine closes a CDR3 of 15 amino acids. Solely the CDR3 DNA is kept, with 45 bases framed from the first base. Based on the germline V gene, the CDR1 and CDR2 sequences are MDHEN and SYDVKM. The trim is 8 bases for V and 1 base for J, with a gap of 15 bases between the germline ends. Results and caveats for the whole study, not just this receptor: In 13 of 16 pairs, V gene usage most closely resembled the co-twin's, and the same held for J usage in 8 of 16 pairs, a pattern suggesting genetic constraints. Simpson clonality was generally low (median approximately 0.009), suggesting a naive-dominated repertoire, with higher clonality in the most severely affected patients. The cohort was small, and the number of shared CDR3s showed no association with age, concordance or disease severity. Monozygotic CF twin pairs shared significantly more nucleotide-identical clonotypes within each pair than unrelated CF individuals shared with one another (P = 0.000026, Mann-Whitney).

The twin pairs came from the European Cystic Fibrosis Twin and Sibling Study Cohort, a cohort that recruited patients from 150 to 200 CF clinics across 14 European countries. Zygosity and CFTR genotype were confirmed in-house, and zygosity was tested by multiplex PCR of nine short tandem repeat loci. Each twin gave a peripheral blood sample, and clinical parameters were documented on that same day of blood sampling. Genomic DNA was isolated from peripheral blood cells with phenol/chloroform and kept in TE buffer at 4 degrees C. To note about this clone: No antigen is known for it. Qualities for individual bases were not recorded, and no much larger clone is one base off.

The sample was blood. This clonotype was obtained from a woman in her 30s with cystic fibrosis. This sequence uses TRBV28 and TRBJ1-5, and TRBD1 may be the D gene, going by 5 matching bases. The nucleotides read TGTGCCAGCGGGACCCTAGGGTTCAGCAATCAGCCCCAGCATTTT. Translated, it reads CASGTLGFSNQPQHF. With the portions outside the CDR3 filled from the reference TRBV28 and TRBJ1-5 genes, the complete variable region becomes DVKVTQSSRYLVKRTGEKVFLECVQDMDHENMFWYRQDPGLGLRLIYFSYDVKMKEKGDIPEGYSVSREKKERFSLILESASTNQTSMYLCASGTLGFSNQPQHFGDGTRLSIL.